Presented here are 26 T cell receptor beta chains from one specimen sequenced in a study of T and B cells in COVID-19 patients. From blood, about 240-550 ng of genomic DNA served as TRB template. BIOMED2 TRB-A/B primer pools were used in multiplex TRB PCR. TCRdb passed the multiplex PCR reads through MiXCR, listing each CDR3 protein once. The data hold roughly 4,600 distinct CDR3 sequences, with over 20% observed a single time. Material: blood. All receptors come from a human donor with active COVID-19.

This clonotype counts as medium-sized. The CDR3 is CASSYPPGGEQYF. DNA for the CDR3: TGTGCCAGCAGTTACCCACCTGGGGGCGAGCAGTACTTC. V is TRBV6-5 and J is TRBJ2-7, with D perhaps being TRBD1 or TRBD2 (5 bases each). The CDR3 is 13 amino acids. Per germline, CDR1 MNHEY and CDR2 SVGAGI. Trimming shortened V by 2 bases and J by 6 bases, and 11 bases separated the two germline ends.

A few counts support this clonotype. The V call is TRBV20-1, the J call TRBJ2-1; 10 bases are shared with TRBD2. J gave up 4 bases and V 8 bases, and 17 bases lay outside the gene matches. There are 17 residues in the CDR3. Germline CDR1 reads DFQATT; CDR2 reads SNEGSKA (reference sequence). CDR3 sequence: CSPRDIAGGISYNEQFF. For the CDR3, the DNA is TGCAGTCCACGTGACATAGCGGGGGGAATCAGTTACAATGAGCAGTTCTTC.

This clonotype was recorded a few times. The chain combines TRBV24-1 with TRBJ1-6; TRBD1 might be the D (5 bases). Looked up from germline, CDR1 is KGHDR and CDR2 is SFDVKD. The V end lost 7 bases, the J end lost 14 bases, and 17 bases lay between the germline ends. This CDR3 has 13 residues. Here the CDR3 DNA reads TGTGCCACCAGCGGGACGTCCTTTCTAGCCCTCCACTTT. Protein sequence: CATSGTSFLALHF.

The chain links TRBV28 to TRBJ2-7; 7 nucleotides line up with TRBD1. Unmatched junction bases numbered 12, after V lost 9 bases and J lost 4 bases. CDR3 length equals 14 residues. CDR1 and CDR2 (germline): MDHEN, SYDVKM. CDR3 loop: CASCPGTAYYEQYF. The CDR3, as DNA: TGTGCCAGTTGCCCCGGGACAGCTTATTACGAGCAGTACTTC.

The chain is built from TRBV27 and TRBJ2-2; no clear D. Germline V gives CDR1 MNHEY, CDR2 SMNVEV (reference sequence). V was cut by 3 bases and J by 6 bases, with 2 bases left in between. This CDR3 is 11 amino acids long. CDR3 coding DNA: TGTGCCAGCAGTTTCGCCGGGGAGCTGTTTTTT. This translates into CASSFAGELFF.

In this sample, this clonotype turned up many times. The J gene is TRBJ1-2, the V gene TRBV7-9; D is uncertain. The CDR3 totals 14 residues. The germline V gene encodes CDR1 SEHNR and CDR2 FQNEAQ (reference sequence). V was trimmed by 0 bases and J by 4 bases, leaving 9 bases between them. DNA for the CDR3: TGTGCCAGCAGCTTAGCCACAGCGAGCTATGGCTACACCTTC. It encodes CASSLATASYGYTF. Together with reference TRBV7-9 and TRBJ1-2, the CDR3 gives the full variable domain: DTGVSQNPRHKITKRGQNVTFRCDPISEHNRLYWYRQTLGQGPEFLTYFQNEAQLEKSRLLSDRFSAERPKGSFSTLEIQRTEQGDSAMYLCASSLATASYGYTFGSGTRLTVV.

By sample share, this clonotype is medium-sized. The chain carries TRBV19 and TRBJ1-5; D is possibly TRBD1 (5 bases). CDR3 size: 16 residues. The V and J ends lost 4 bases and 4 bases respectively, with 17 bases between them. Germline CDR1 LNHDA, CDR2 SQIVND (reference sequence). The CDR3 region has the DNA TGTGCCAGTAGTAGGGGGAAAGGGAGACAAAATCAGCCCCAGCATTTT. It encodes CASSRGKGRQNQPQHF.

The V gene is TRBV28, the J gene TRBJ2-1; D might be TRBD2 (6 bases). CDR1 MDHEN and CDR2 SYDVKM come from the germline V gene. The CDR3 spans 14 residues. Trimming shortened V by 5 bases and J by 12 bases, and 20 bases separated the two germline ends. The CDR3 DNA sequence: TGTGCCAGCAGTCTCCCTTCCCTATACGGGAGGCAGTTCTTC. As protein: CASSLPSLYGRQFF. Full variable domain (rest looked up from reference TRBV28 and TRBJ2-1): DVKVTQSSRYLVKRTGEKVFLECVQDMDHENMFWYRQDPGLGLRLIYFSYDVKMKEKGDIPEGYSVSREKKERFSLILESASTNQTSMYLCASSLPSLYGRQFFGPGTRLTVL.

This sequence joins TRBV20-1 and TRBJ2-3; 10 bases fit TRBD1. CDR3 length equals 16 residues. V lost 5 bases, J lost 0 bases, and 8 bases stayed unmatched. The V gene's germline CDR1 is DFQATT and CDR2 SNEGSKA (reference sequence). The CDR3 DNA follows: TGCAGTGCTGGGAGGGGGACAGGGGCTAGCACAGATACGCAGTATTTT. It encodes CSAGRGTGASTDTQYF.

This clonotype is termed medium-sized (0.01 to 0.1%). The genes are TRBV6-1 and TRBJ2-1; 8 positions agree with TRBD1. The V segment lost 5 bases and the J segment 9 bases; nucleotides outside the gene matches: 6. The germline CDR1 and CDR2 sequences are MNHNS and SASEGT. This CDR3 comprises 13 residues. CDR3 DNA: TGTGCCAGCAGTCTCAGACAGGGGAGTGAGCAGTTCTTC. Translation: CASSLRQGSEQFF.

The rearrangement joins TRBV12-3 or TRBV12-4 to TRBJ1-6, with 7 bases aligning to TRBD1. With 6 bases clipped from V and 7 bases from J, the junction kept 6 bases outside the gene matches. CDR3 size: 14 residues. For the CDR3, the DNA is TGTGCCAGCAGCCCCGGGACAGCAAATTCACCCCTCCACTTT. Protein sequence: CASSPGTANSPLHF.

This clonotype is medium-sized within its sample. V is TRBV27 and J is TRBJ2-7; TRBD1 matches 8 bases. The CDR3 extends over 19 amino acids. The germline V gene has CDR1 MNHEY and CDR2 SMNVEV (reference sequence). The trim removed 3 bases at V and 1 base at J, leaving 17 bases unmatched. The CDR3 DNA follows: TGTGCCAGCAGTTTCCCGACAGGGGACAGCGGCCCATTTTCCTACGAGCAGTACTTC. Its protein is CASSFPTGDSGPFSYEQYF.

This clonotype is large (0.1 to 1%) within its sample. This chain links TRBV19 with TRBJ2-1; D not resolved. The CDR3 loop spans 13 amino acids. Trimming took 3 bases from V and 5 from J, leaving 8 bases between them. Germline V gene data show CDR1 as LNHDA and CDR2 as SQIVND (reference sequence). Here the CDR3 DNA reads TGTGCCAGTAGTATCAGACGGGACAATGAGCAGTTCTTC. This gives the protein CASSIRRDNEQFF.

By share of the sample, this clonotype is medium-sized (0.01 to 0.1%). The V gene is TRBV5-1, the J gene TRBJ2-1; D unclear. The CDR3 spans 15 residues. Deletions cut 5 bases from V and 4 bases from J, with 16 bases between. Germline-derived CDR1 and CDR2 are SGHRS and YFSETQ. DNA for the CDR3: TGCGCCAGCAGAACACGCGCGGCTGTTTACAATGAGCAGTTCTTC. Its protein product is CASRTRAAVYNEQFF.

As to this clonotype: This may arise from a read error, as a much more abundant clone is one base away. Because the CDR3 is missing its conserved closing phenylalanine or tryptophan, this is likely a read error. This chain connects TRBV5-6 to TRBJ2-7; either TRBD1 or TRBD2 may supply D (5 bases each). V lost 2 bases and J 4 bases, leaving 10 bases between the germline ends. This CDR3 is built from 13 residues. CDR1 is SGHDT, CDR2 YYEEEE, per germline. The CDR3 sequence: CASSLGTEYEQYI. The CDR3 coding sequence is TGTGCCAGCAGCTTAGGGACGGAATACGAGCAGTACATC.

This clonotype was counted only a few times. The rearrangement links TRBV24-1 to TRBJ1-1; tentatively, D is TRBD1 (5 bases). Per the germline V gene, CDR1 is KGHDR and CDR2 is SFDVKD. This CDR3 is 14 amino acids long. Trimming removed 7 bases from V and 6 bases from J, with 17 bases in between. The CDR3 loop is CATRSPGESSEAFF. The CDR3 DNA sequence: TGTGCCACCAGAAGTCCGGGGGAGTCATCTGAAGCTTTCTTT.

This clonotype appeared a few times. The chain links TRBV7-2 to TRBJ1-5, with 7 bases matching TRBD1. V trimming: 4 bases; J trimming: 3 bases; junction bases outside the gene matches: 9. The CDR3 length is 16 residues. CDR1 and CDR2 from the germline V gene are SGHTA and FQGNSA. This CDR3 reads CASSSQGRGVNQPQHF. The CDR3 region has the DNA TGTGCCAGCAGCTCCCAAGGCAGGGGGGTCAATCAGCCCCAGCATTTT.

This clonotype is termed medium-sized. The chain carries TRBV6-2 or TRBV6-3 and TRBJ2-6; D is uncertain. There are 15 residues in the CDR3. Trimming took off 5 bases at V and 0 bases at J, with 8 bases between the two ends. Per the germline V gene, CDR1 is MNHEY and CDR2 is SVGEGT. In nucleotides, the CDR3 is TGTGCCAGCAGTAAAGTCAGCTCTGGGGCCAACGTCCTGACTTTC. It yields the protein CASSKVSSGANVLTF.

By sample fraction, this clonotype is medium-sized. The V gene is TRBV29-1, the J gene TRBJ1-2, with 8 bases matching TRBD1. With V trimmed by 4 bases and J by 4 bases, 8 bases remained unmatched. This CDR3 is built from 14 residues. Germline values: CDR1 SQVTM, CDR2 ANQGSEA. The CDR3 reads CSVGFTGGGYGYTF. The CDR3 DNA sequence: TGCAGCGTTGGGTTCACAGGGGGAGGCTATGGCTACACCTTC.

In its sample, this clonotype is medium-sized. The gene calls are TRBV12-3 or TRBV12-4 and TRBJ2-2; D may be TRBD1 (6 bases). This CDR3 has 15 amino acids. The V gene lost 6 bases and the J gene lost 2 bases, with 13 bases spanning the gap. CDR3 nucleotides: TGTGCCAGCAGATTCGGACAGTTAAACACCGGGGAGCTGTTTTTT. Translation gives CASRFGQLNTGELFF.

This clonotype is medium-sized. This chain uses TRBV6-5 with TRBJ1-5; TRBD1 matches 10 bases. The CDR3 totals 16 residues. V lost 4 bases to trimming and J lost 3 bases; unmatched junction nucleotides: 6. Germline CDR1 reads MNHEY; CDR2 reads SVGAGI. CDR3 loop: CASSSGDRGNNQPQHF. For the CDR3, the DNA is TGTGCCAGCAGTTCAGGGGACAGGGGAAACAATCAGCCCCAGCATTTT.

The CDR3 sequence is CASSQLDSYNEQFF. The CDR3 DNA reads TGCGCCAGCAGCCAACTAGACAGCTACAATGAGCAGTTCTTC. The rearrangement links TRBV4-1 to TRBJ2-1; D is possibly TRBD1 (5 bases). CDR1 is MGHRA and CDR2 is YSYEKL in the germline V gene. The CDR3 length is 14 residues. V was clipped by 2 bases and J by 3 bases, with 8 bases between them.

The V call is TRBV12-3 or TRBV12-4, the J call TRBJ1-1, with unresolved D. CDR3 length equals 15 residues. The V and J ends lost 5 bases and 1 base respectively, with 14 bases between them. CDR3 in amino acids: CASSLPGPKNTEAFF. CDR3 sequence (DNA): TGTGCCAGCAGTCTACCCGGGCCAAAGAACACTGAAGCTTTCTTT.

This clonotype counts as medium-sized. J is TRBJ2-5 and V is TRBV27; D is unresolved. In germline, CDR1 is MNHEY, CDR2 SMNVEV (reference sequence). Trimming cost V 4 bases and J 3 bases, with 9 bases left between them. This CDR3 has 13 amino acids. CDR3 in amino acids: CASSSADEETQYF. CDR3 bases: TGTGCCAGCAGTTCGGCAGATGAAGAGACCCAGTACTTC.

This chain connects TRBV7-9 to TRBJ2-1, with TRBD1 matching over 8 bases. After removal of 4 bases from V and 10 bases from J, the junction contained 15 bases not matched to a gene. Germline V gene data show CDR1 as SEHNR and CDR2 as FQNEAQ (reference sequence). CDR3 length equals 16 residues. CDR3 residues: CASSSWTGKGKTEQFF. The CDR3 bases are TGTGCCAGCAGCTCTTGGACAGGGAAAGGTAAAACCGAGCAGTTCTTC. The entire variable domain, with the rest obtained from reference TRBV7-9 and TRBJ2-1, is as follows: DTGVSQNPRHKITKRGQNVTFRCDPISEHNRLYWYRQTLGQGPEFLTYFQNEAQLEKSRLLSDRFSAERPKGSFSTLEIQRTEQGDSAMYLCASSSWTGKGKTEQFFGPGTRLTVL.

In its sample, this clonotype is medium-sized. This sequence joins TRBV6-5 and TRBJ2-2, with D perhaps TRBD2 (5 bases). The CDR3 has 13 amino acids. V lost 2 bases and J lost 15, with 16 bases in between. Germline-derived CDR1 and CDR2 are MNHEY and SVGAGI. This CDR3 is CASSYRENTGVFF. CDR3 coding DNA: TGTGCCAGCAGTTACAGGGAGAACACCGGGGTGTTTTTT.